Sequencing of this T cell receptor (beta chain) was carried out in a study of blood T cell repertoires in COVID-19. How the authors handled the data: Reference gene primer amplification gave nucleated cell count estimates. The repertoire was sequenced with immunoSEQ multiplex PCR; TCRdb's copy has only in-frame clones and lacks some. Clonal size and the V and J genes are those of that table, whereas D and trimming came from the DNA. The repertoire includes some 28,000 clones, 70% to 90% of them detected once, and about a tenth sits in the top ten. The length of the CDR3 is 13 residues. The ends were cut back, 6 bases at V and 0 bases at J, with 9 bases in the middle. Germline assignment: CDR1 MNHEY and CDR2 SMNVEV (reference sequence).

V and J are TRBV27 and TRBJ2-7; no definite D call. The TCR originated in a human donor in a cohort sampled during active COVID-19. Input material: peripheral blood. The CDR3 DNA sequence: TGTGCCAGCAGGCCCTACTCCTCCTACGAGCAGTACTTC. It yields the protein CASRPYSSYEQYF.